The 8 T cell receptor beta chains below were found in one sample sequenced in a study of Graves' ophthalmopathy and Graves' hyperthyroidism (dated by TCRdb to between 2018 and 2020). The run used an Illumina HiSeq 2000. For repertoire sequencing, TCR beta CDR3 regions were amplified from RNA transcripts. HTBI primers and the Qiagen OneStep RT-PCR kit were used in a first-round RT-PCR, which was followed by a second-round multiplex PCR, size selection and purification. TCRdb cleaned the public reads at Q25 with fastp, built clones with MiXCR and kept in-frame beta chains. Each CDR3 protein appears once, grouped with its most common genes and DNA. The sample includes a few hundred thousand distinct CDR3 sequences, with about 15% observed a single time. The ten largest clones add up to 2.4% of the sample. What was sequenced was peripheral blood. The receptor set was obtained from an adult woman with stable Graves' hyperthyroidism.

Regarding this clonotype: The germline gene is not matched at one end of the junction; a read error may be the cause. The chain carries TRBV7-7 and TRBJ2-2; TRBD1 matches at 7 bases. Germline values: CDR1 SSHAT, CDR2 FNYEAQ (reference sequence). CDR3 length: 17 amino acids. The CDR3 loop reads CASSYSIGTANTGELFF. CDR3 bases: TGTGCTAGCAGCTATTCCATCGGGACAGCTAACACCGGGGAGCTGTTTTTT. Combining the CDR3 with reference TRBV7-7 and TRBJ2-2 gives the whole variable domain GAGVSQSPRYKVTKRGQDVTLRCDPISSHATLYWYQQALGQGPEFLTYFNYEAQPDKSGLPSDRFSAERPEGSISTLTIQRTEQRDSAMYRCASSYSIGTANTGELFFGEGSRLTVL.

This clonotype has at least ten counts. This chain uses TRBV20-1 with TRBJ2-7, with TRBD1 identical over 8 bases. Looked up from germline, CDR1 is DFQATT and CDR2 is SNEGSKA (reference sequence). The CDR3 length is 16 residues. J was trimmed by 3 bases and V by 2 bases; bases with no gene match: 12. CDR3 nucleotides: TGCAGTGCTAGACTTGCAAGGACAGGGCCTGGCTACGAGCAGTACTTC. It translates to CSARLARTGPGYEQYF.

This clonotype was detected ten times or more. This chain connects TRBV25-1 to TRBJ2-2; D is unresolved. Trimming removed 8 bases from V and 5 bases from J, with 9 bases in between. Germline CDR1 MGHDK, CDR2 SYGVNS. The CDR3 extends over 12 amino acids. CDR3 amino acids: CASGINTGELFF. For the CDR3, the DNA is TGTGCCAGCGGGATTAATACCGGGGAGCTGTTTTTT.

This clonotype was counted only a few times. Since a much larger clone is just one base distant, this may be a read error. V and J are TRBV28 and TRBJ1-5; 9 nucleotides match TRBD1. This CDR3 spans 14 amino acids. Germline values: CDR1 MDHEN, CDR2 SYDVKM. The CDR3 bases are TGTGCCAGCACCCCGGGACAGGGTAATCAGCCCCTGCATTTT. It codes for CASTPGQGNQPLHF.

As for this clonotype: Because it lacks the conserved phenylalanine or tryptophan at the end, this CDR3 is likely a read error. In DNA, the CDR3 is TGTGCCAGCAGCCTACACGGACAGGTGGAAACTGAAGCTTTCTAT. This encodes CASSLHGQVETEAFY. The chain uses TRBV7-2 and TRBJ1-1; 7 bases line up with TRBD1. The CDR3 covers 15 residues. V was pared by 5 bases and J by 5 bases, with 11 bases of the junction left unmatched. The V gene's germline CDR1 is SGHTA and CDR2 FQGNSA.

About this clonotype itself: Sequence at one end of the junction differs from germline and may be a read error. V gene TRBV13 combines with J gene TRBJ2-4; no reliable D call. Looked up from germline, CDR1 is PRHDT and CDR2 is FYEKMQ (reference sequence). The length of the CDR3 is 13 residues. The CDR3, as DNA: TGTGCCAGCAGCTTGTGGGCCAAAAACATTAAGTACTTC. Residues: CASSLWAKNIKYF.

The V and J genes are TRBV30 and TRBJ2-2; 13 bases align to TRBD2. The length of the CDR3 is 17 residues. Germline CDR1 GTSNPN, CDR2 SVGIG (reference sequence). V trimming: 2 bases; J trimming: 4 bases; junction bases outside the gene matches: 7. The CDR3 DNA reads TGTGCCTGGAGTCGGACTAGCGGGAGAACTGGCACCGGGGAGCTGTTTTTT. Amino acid sequence: CAWSRTSGRTGTGELFF.

This clonotype appeared once. The V gene is TRBV5-1, the J gene TRBJ1-2; 9 bases agree with TRBD1. Losses at the gene ends were 4 bases for V and 4 bases for J; bases not matched to a gene: 5. CDR3 length: 14 residues. CDR1 and CDR2 from the germline V gene are SGHRS and YFSETQ. The CDR3 nucleotides read TGCGCCAGCAGCACAGGGGACAGGGCCTATGGCTACACCTTC. This encodes CASSTGDRAYGYTF.